These 26 T cell receptor beta chains came from one sample sequenced in a study of tissue T cells after allogeneic stem cell transplantation. The data were produced by immunoSEQ multiplex PCR, yet TCRdb's version contains in-frame clones alone and is incomplete. The sample lists about 7,200 clones, approximately 51% occurring once. Time point here: mouse harvest day 7 after allogeneic transplant. The graft held 10^6 splenic CD5+ T cells and 10^7 T-cell-depleted bone marrow cells. Sequencing was carried out using lymph node tissue. These receptors came from a female BALB/c mouse given C57BL/6 T cells with graft-versus-host disease after an allogeneic hematopoietic cell transplant.

Comment on this clone: Mouse names are used for the genes. Coverage ceases 1 residue before the CDR3 finishes, and the germline J gene fills in the end. The V gene is TRBV26, the J gene TRBJ2-7, with 11 positions matching TRBD2. V gave up 4 bases and J gave up 3 bases; unmatched junction bases: 2. The CDR3 has 14 residues. Germline V gene lookup returns CDR1 KGHPV and CDR2 FQNQEV (reference sequence). The CDR3 bases that were read are TGTGCCAGCAGTCCCGGACTGGGGGGCTATGAACAGTAC. It yields the protein CASSPGLGGYEQY. The entire CDR3 protein reads CASSPGLGGYEQYF.

This clone was seen a few times. Mouse names are used for the genes. The read gets to within 1 residue of the CDR3 end, and the germline J gene fills in the rest. This chain uses TRBV3 with TRBJ2-7; D may be TRBD1 or TRBD2 (6 bases each). This CDR3 is 14 amino acids long. Germline V gene data show CDR1 as SNHLY and CDR2 as FYNGKV (reference sequence). With 6 bases removed from V and 6 bases from J, the gap between germline ends came to 18 bases. CDR3 DNA (partial): TGTGCCAGCAGAAGCGGGGGCGCGGGGTTTGAACAGTAC. It is translated as CASRSGGAGFEQY. In full, the CDR3 reads CASRSGGAGFEQYF.

For this clone: The gene names here belong to mouse. The read ends 1 residue before the CDR3 terminus; that terminus is restored from the germline J gene. The J gene is TRBJ2-3, the V gene TRBV26, with no clear D. Germline assignment: CDR1 KGHPV and CDR2 FQNQEV (reference sequence). The CDR3 contains 13 residues. V lost 4 bases, J lost 0 bases, and 5 bases lay in between. The sequenced part of the CDR3 DNA is TGTGCCAGCAGTCGCGACAGTGCAGAAACGCTGTAT. Its translation: CASSRDSAETLY. The whole CDR3 protein is CASSRDSAETLYF.

Of note for this clone: Gene labels here are mouse ones. CDR3: CASGDRHNNQAPLF. The CDR3 bases that were read are TGTGCCAGCGGTGATCGCCATAACAACCAGGCTCCGCTT. J is TRBJ1-5 and V is TRBV13-2; D is unclear. The read terminates 1 residue ahead of where the CDR3 ends, so the germline J gene completes it. The CDR3 loop spans 14 amino acids. The germline V and J ends were trimmed by 1 base and 0 bases, with 5 bases remaining between them. Germline V gives CDR1 NNHNN, CDR2 SYGAGS (reference sequence).

Note on this clone: Here the gene names and germline are mouse. The read finishes 1 residue shy of the CDR3 end, and the germline J gene is used to complete it. The J gene is TRBJ1-3, the V gene TRBV3, with D unresolved. CDR3 length: 14 residues. Germline V gives CDR1 SNHLY, CDR2 FYNGKV (reference sequence). Trimming stripped 5 bases from V and 0 bases from J, with 8 bases between. Partial CDR3 DNA: TGTGCCAGCAGCGTCAGTTTTTCTGGAAATACGCTCTAT. It is translated as CASSVSFSGNTLY. In full, the CDR3 reads CASSVSFSGNTLYF. Full variable domain (outside the CDR3, taken from reference TRBV3 and TRBJ1-3): GPKVLQIPSHQIIDMGQMVTLNCDPVSNHLYFYWYKQILGQQMEFLVNFYNGKVMEKSKLFKDQFSVERPDGSYFTLKIQPTALEDSAVYFCASSVSFSGNTLYFGEGSRLIVV.

In its sample, this clone was seen once. Gene and germline names: mouse. The CDR3 end is not reached by the read, which stops 1 residue before it; the germline J gene fills it in. V gene TRBV26 combines with J gene TRBJ1-2; no clear D. CDR1 and CDR2 (germline): KGHPV, FQNQEV (reference sequence). The CDR3 runs 12 residues. The V end was cut by 5 bases, the J end by 0 bases, with 4 bases between. This chain's CDR3 is CASSTPNSDYTF. CDR3 DNA (partial): TGTGCCAGCAGTACACCAAACTCCGACTACACC.

To note about this clone: Gene and germline names: mouse. The CDR3 end falls 1 residue outside the read, so it is completed with the germline J gene. V gene TRBV26 combines with J gene TRBJ1-5; D gene uncertain. The germline V gene encodes CDR1 KGHPV and CDR2 FQNQEV (reference sequence). Trimming took 6 bases from V and 1 from J, leaving 4 bases between them. The CDR3 covers 12 residues. CDR3 DNA (partial): TGTGCCAGCAGCTACAACAACCAGGCTCCGCTT. As protein: CASSYNNQAPL. The entire CDR3 sequence reads CASSYNNQAPLF.

This clone showed up just a few times. Gene names and germline match the mouse. CDR3 protein: CASSFRGAYEQYF. The covered CDR3 bases are TGTGCTAGCAGTTTCAGGGGCGCCTATGAACAGTAC. J is TRBJ2-7 and V is TRBV29, with a tentative D call TRBD1 (6 bases). From the germline J gene comes the end of the CDR3, since the read stops 1 residue before it. The germline V gene has CDR1 MSHET and CDR2 SYDVDS. The CDR3 length is 13 residues. V was trimmed by 3 bases and J by 2 bases, leaving 8 bases between them.

On this clone itself: Germline and genes: mouse. The read comes to an end 1 residue before the CDR3 does, leaving the germline J gene to fill in the end. V gene TRBV31 combines with J gene TRBJ2-7; 9 bases are a match to TRBD2. Looked up from germline, CDR1 is GKSSPN and CDR2 is SITVG. This CDR3 has 14 residues. V was clipped by 4 bases and J by 0 bases; unmatched bases: 4. CDR3 DNA (partial): TGTGCCTGGATAGACTGGGGGAGCTCCTATGAACAGTAC. It encodes CAWIDWGSSYEQY. The entire CDR3 sequence reads CAWIDWGSSYEQYF. Looking up the rest from reference TRBV31 and TRBJ2-7 gives the full variable domain: AQTIHQWPVAEIKAVGSPLSLGCTIKGKSSPNLYWYWQATGGTLQQLFYSITVGQVESVVQLNLSASRPKDDQFILSTEKLLLSHSGFYLCAWIDWGSSYEQYFGPGTRLTVL.

Details on this clone: Gene and germline names: mouse. From the germline J gene comes the end of the CDR3, since the read stops 1 residue before it. The chain joins TRBV12-1 to TRBJ2-7; 7 bases align to TRBD2. V dropped 0 bases and J dropped 6; count of bases not matched to a gene: 1. This CDR3 is 12 amino acids long. Germline V gene lookup returns CDR1 SGHSN and CDR2 HYEKVE. The CDR3 sequence: CASSLLGVEQYF. The part of the CDR3 DNA that was read is TGTGCCAGCTCTCTCCTGGGGGTTGAACAGTAC.

This clone has a single count. Germline and genes: mouse. The read terminates 1 residue before the CDR3 end, so the remaining end is supplied by the germline J gene. The chain links TRBV26 to TRBJ1-6, with D unclear. TRBJ1-6 is labeled an ORF, and its function is uncertain. The length of the CDR3 is 13 residues. V was shortened by 2 bases and J by 4 bases, with 3 bases between the two germline ends. Germline V gene data show CDR1 as KGHPV and CDR2 as FQNQEV (reference sequence). The CDR3 is CASSLQYNSPLYF. The sequenced part of the CDR3 DNA is TGTGCCAGCAGTCTGCAATATAATTCGCCCCTCTAC.

A note on this clone: The genes and germline here are from mouse. Read coverage stops 1 residue before the CDR3 terminus; the germline J gene supplies the remainder. This chain joins TRBV5 and TRBJ2-2; TRBD2 agrees at 9 bases. Germline CDR1 LGHNA, CDR2 YNLKQL (reference sequence). The CDR3 has 16 residues. Trimming took 2 bases from V and 3 from J; bases not matched to a gene: 4. CDR3 DNA, as far as it was read: TGTGCCAGCAGCCAAACTGGGGGGAGAGACACCGGGCAGCTCTAC. Protein product: CASSQTGGRDTGQLY. The whole CDR3 protein reads CASSQTGGRDTGQLYF.

Only a few counts were recorded for this clone. The genes are named according to mouse. The CDR3 loop reads CASSWTGGAGNTLYF. Partial CDR3 DNA: TGTGCCAGCAGCTGGACAGGGGGCGCTGGAAATACGCTCTAT. The V call is TRBV4, the J call TRBJ1-3; TRBD1 aligns across 11 bases. The read terminates 1 residue ahead of where the CDR3 ends, so the germline J gene completes it. Germline values: CDR1 LGHDT, CDR2 YNNKQL (reference sequence). V gave up 4 bases and J gave up 2 bases; unmatched junction bases: 1. This CDR3 region has 15 residues.

About this clone: The genes are named according to mouse. The DNA ends 1 residue before the CDR3 does, and the rest of the CDR3 is filled in from the germline J gene. The V call is TRBV3, the J call TRBJ1-1; a possible D gene is TRBD1 (5 bases). From germline, CDR1 is SNHLY and CDR2 FYNGKV (reference sequence). The CDR3 loop spans 13 amino acids. Trimming shortened V by 1 base and J by 4 bases, and 7 bases separated the two germline ends. The covered CDR3 bases are TGTGCCAGCAGCTTAGGGGGGGGCACAGAAGTCTTC. Protein: CASSLGGGTEVF. The CDR3 in full is CASSLGGGTEVFF.

Turning to this clone: The genes are named according to mouse. With the read ending 1 residue before the CDR3 end, the germline J gene is used to fill in that end. V gene TRBV16 combines with J gene TRBJ2-7; 12 bases line up with TRBD2. The germline V gene encodes CDR1 SGHSA and CDR2 FRNQAP. V lost 6 bases and J lost 7; bases outside the gene matches: 4. This CDR3 region has 13 residues. Partial CDR3 DNA: TGTGCAAGCAGGACTGGGGGGGCGCTGGAACAGTAC. It is translated as CASRTGGALEQY. The full CDR3 protein reads CASRTGGALEQYF.

Points on this clone: Germline and genes: mouse. The CDR3 end falls 1 residue outside the read, so it is completed with the germline J gene. V and J are TRBV26 and TRBJ1-1; TRBD1 aligns across 7 bases. The CDR3 is 14 amino acids. Germline CDR1 and CDR2: KGHPV and FQNQEV (reference sequence). V shed 1 base, J shed 4 bases, and the junction held 3 bases outside the gene matches. The CDR3 DNA, read in part, is TGTGCCAGCAGTCTGTTCTCAGGGGGCACAGAAGTCTTC. Encoded protein: CASSLFSGGTEVF. The CDR3 in its entirety is CASSLFSGGTEVFF. Looking up the rest from reference TRBV26 and TRBJ1-1 gives the full variable domain: NSKVIQTPRYLVKGQGQKAKMRCIPEKGHPVVFWYQQNKNNEFKFLINFQNQEVLQQIDMTEKRFSAECPSNSPCSLEIQSSEAGDSALYLCASSLFSGGTEVFFGKGTRLTVV.

As concerns this clone: Gene names are mouse gene names. The chain's CDR3 is CASSPDISYNSPLYF. The CDR3 DNA, read in part, is TGTGCCAGCAGTCCGGACATTTCCTATAATTCGCCCCTCTAC. The chain employs TRBV19 and TRBJ1-6; weak D call: TRBD1 (5 bases). The sequence runs out 1 residue before the end of the CDR3; the remainder is reconstructed from the germline J gene. TRBJ1-6 is marked as an open reading frame, function uncertain. Germline-derived CDR1 and CDR2 are FNHDT and SITEND (reference sequence). The V end lost 4 bases, the J end lost 0 bases, and 8 bases lay between the germline ends. The CDR3 runs to 15 residues.

As concerns this clone: Gene labels here are mouse ones. The read ends 1 residue shy of where the CDR3 ends; the end is completed using the germline J gene. V is TRBV3 and J is TRBJ2-5; perhaps TRBD2 as D (6 bases). The germline V gene encodes CDR1 SNHLY and CDR2 FYNGKV (reference sequence). Trimming took 4 bases from V and 6 from J, leaving 11 bases between them. This CDR3 is built from 13 residues. CDR3 protein: CASSSGGRDTQYF. The covered CDR3 bases are TGTGCCAGCAGCTCGGGGGGAAGGGACACCCAGTAC.

This clone was seen a few times. Gene names and germline match the mouse. The read terminates 1 residue before the CDR3 end, so the remaining end is supplied by the germline J gene. Other DNA sequences in the sample encode the same CDR3. This sequence joins TRBV3 and TRBJ2-4; D uncertain. Trimming cost V 5 bases and J 0 bases, with 3 bases left between them. Germline loops: CDR1 SNHLY, CDR2 FYNGKV (reference sequence). This CDR3 has 12 residues. The CDR3 spells CASSLSQNTLYF. The DNA read from the CDR3 is TGTGCCAGCAGCCTTAGTCAAAACACCTTGTAC. Filled out from reference TRBV3 and TRBJ2-4, the complete variable domain reads GPKVLQIPSHQIIDMGQMVTLNCDPVSNHLYFYWYKQILGQQMEFLVNFYNGKVMEKSKLFKDQFSVERPDGSYFTLKIQPTALEDSAVYFCASSLSQNTLYFGAGTRLSVL.

Relative to its sample, this clone is medium-sized. Gene names and germline match the mouse. From the germline J gene comes the end of the CDR3, since the read stops 1 residue before it. V and J are TRBV31 and TRBJ2-7; 10 nucleotides line up with TRBD1. The CDR3 runs to 14 residues. From germline, CDR1 is GKSSPN and CDR2 SITVG. Germline trimming cut 0 bases from V and 4 bases from J; bases unmatched to any gene: 3. Incomplete CDR3 DNA: TGTGCCTGGAGTCTTGGGACAGGGGTTTATGAACAGTAC. This sequence encodes CAWSLGTGVYEQY. The whole CDR3 region reads CAWSLGTGVYEQYF.

Regarding this clone: Germline and genes here are mouse. The read ends 1 residue before the CDR3 terminus; that terminus is restored from the germline J gene. The V and J genes are TRBV3 and TRBJ2-3, with 11 bases fitting TRBD2. CDR1 and CDR2 (germline): SNHLY, FYNGKV (reference sequence). The CDR3 has 16 residues. With 4 bases clipped from V and 1 base from J, the junction kept 4 bases outside the gene matches. The DNA read from the CDR3 is TGTGCCAGCAGCTCCGGACTGGGGGGAGGTGCAGAAACGCTGTAT. It codes for CASSSGLGGGAETLY. The full CDR3 protein reads CASSSGLGGGAETLYF.

Notes on this clone: The germline and genes are mouse ones. This CDR3 reads CGARDWGGQDTQYF. The covered CDR3 bases are TGTGGTGCTAGGGACTGGGGGGGCCAAGACACCCAGTAC. The chain has TRBV20 and TRBJ2-5; 9 nucleotides line up with TRBD2. The observed sequence ends 1 residue before the CDR3 terminus, with the missing tail filled in from the germline J gene. The CDR3 runs 14 residues. Germline-derived CDR1 and CDR2 are GFQATS and STVNSAI. V shed 0 bases, J shed 2 bases, and the junction held 0 bases outside the gene matches.

Concerning this clone: The gene names here belong to mouse. CDR3 DNA (partial): TGTGCCAGCAGTTTTCTGGGGGGACGAGACACCCAGTAC. As protein: CASSFLGGRDTQY. The complete CDR3 protein is CASSFLGGRDTQYF. This sequence joins TRBV15 and TRBJ2-5, with 8 bases fitting TRBD2. The missing CDR3 end, 1 residue past where the read stops, is filled in from the germline J gene. The CDR3 consists of 14 residues. Losses at the gene ends were 3 bases for V and 5 bases for J; bases not matched to a gene: 4. In germline, CDR1 is SGHND, CDR2 FRSKSL.

This clone has more than one count but fewer than ten. The gene symbols are mouse symbols. The CDR3 goes on 1 residue after the read ends, and that part is filled in from the germline J gene. V gene TRBV13-1 combines with J gene TRBJ1-3; possibly TRBD1 for D (6 bases). V was shortened by 2 bases and J by 4 bases, with 10 bases between the two germline ends. The length of the CDR3 is 14 residues. The germline gives CDR1 NSHNY, CDR2 SYGAGN. CDR3 DNA (partial): TGTGCCAGCAGTGAACAGGGAACCGGAAATACGCTCTAT. It yields the protein CASSEQGTGNTLY. The whole CDR3 protein reads CASSEQGTGNTLYF.

In the case of this clone: Gene names and germline refer to mouse. The DNA read from the CDR3 is TGTGCCAGCAGCCAAGACAGGGGAAGAAACACCCAGTAC. It encodes CASSQDRGRNTQY. The whole CDR3 protein reads CASSQDRGRNTQYF. The chain combines TRBV5 with TRBJ2-5; D possibly corresponds to TRBD1 (6 bases). With the read ending 1 residue before the CDR3 end, the germline J gene is used to fill in that end. CDR3 length equals 14 residues. Germline V gene data show CDR1 as LGHNA and CDR2 as YNLKQL (reference sequence). The V and J ends lost 0 bases and 7 bases respectively, with 11 bases between them.

On this clone itself: Gene and germline names: mouse. The read gets to within 1 residue of the CDR3 end, and the germline J gene fills in the rest. The rearrangement uses TRBV13-1 and TRBJ1-6, with 7 nucleotides matching TRBD1. TRBJ1-6 is annotated as an ORF whose role is uncertain. CDR3 length: 15 amino acids. V lost 2 bases, J lost 5 bases, and 4 bases stayed unmatched. Germline CDR1 NSHNY, CDR2 SYGAGN. CDR3 residues: CASSEGQGDNSPLYF. Partial CDR3 DNA: TGTGCCAGCAGTGAGGGGCAGGGGGATAATTCGCCCCTCTAC.